Sequencing of this T cell receptor (beta chain) was carried out in a study of T cell responses to AZD1222 COVID-19 vaccine. Profiled with immunoSEQ multiplex PCR; TCRdb holds only in-frame clones, not every one. The sample consists of about 89,000 clones, 70% to 90% of them appearing once. Germline-derived CDR1 and CDR2 are DFQATT and SNEGSKA (reference sequence). V lost 6 bases and J 5 bases, leaving 0 bases between the germline ends. The CDR3 has 8 residues. In this sample, this clone turned up once. Its antigen remains unidentified. Other DNA sequences in this specimen translate into the identical CDR3. The study's findings and limits: Of the AZD1222 recipients, only 5 or 6 were seropositive at baseline.

The receptor was isolated from an adult who received the AZD1222 COVID-19 vaccine. Sequencing was performed on peripheral blood, taken 28 days after the second AZD1222 dose. The J gene is TRBJ2-3, the V gene TRBV20-1; D gene unclear. The DNA for the CDR3 is TGCAGTGCAGATACGCAGTATTTT. Translating gives CSADTQYF.